These T cell receptor beta chains were read from a single sample in a study of chemoradiotherapy in HPV16-positive cancers. TCRdb keeps only in-frame clones here, not all; method: immunoSEQ multiplex PCR. The sample includes roughly 70,000 clones, more than 70% seen only once; the top ten take 3.5% to 4.5%. The sequencing used blood, collected from a patient who underwent chemoradiotherapy. These receptors were collected from a human donor with HPV-associated anogenital cancer. CDR3s leave out the opening cysteine and the closing phenylalanine or tryptophan. Each record gives: D gene, CDR3 length, V gene, J gene, CDR3 protein. The D gene is left open where the match is weak.

>.|9|TRBV5-1|TRBJ2-3
ASGTTDTQY
>TRBD1|12|TRBV5-1|TRBJ1-6
ASSLGDRVSPLH
>TRBD1|16|TRBV7-3|TRBJ2-2
ASSAPSGTGYYTGELF
>.|9|TRBV6-5|TRBJ1-2
ASRSPLGYT
>.|11|TRBV5-4|TRBJ2-7
ASSLDFSYEQY
>.|10|TRBV6-6|TRBJ1-1
ASSTWGTEAF
>.|12|TRBV19|TRBJ1-2
ASSISTKNYGYT
>.|12|TRBV2|TRBJ1-2
ASSDLTGPYGYT
>.|9|TRBV2|TRBJ2-7
ASTVGYEQY
>.|11|TRBV10-3|TRBJ1-2
AISLQESYGYT
>.|10|TRBV7-9|TRBJ1-1
ASSFALGEAF
>TRBD1|12|TRBV6-5|TRBJ2-7
ASSTGDRGYEQY
>TRBD1|13|TRBV15|TRBJ2-5
ATSRGTGGQETQY
>.|13|TRBV29-1|TRBJ1-1
SVDPGGEKNTEAF
>.|12|TRBV4-2|TRBJ1-1
ASSQWDGNTEAF
>TRBD1|14|TRBV6-5|TRBJ1-1
ASSYSRQGRNTEAF
>TRBD1|12|TRBV5-1|TRBJ1-1
ASSSGQLRTEAF
>.|12|TRBV2|TRBJ1-1
ASRVGGAVGEAF